This T cell receptor (beta chain) derives from a study of blood T cells in healthy people across ages. About the research overall: Template switching retrieved approximately one barcoded beta molecule for each two T cells. Study observations and caveats: Versus aged donors, long-lived donors had higher diversity and more naive CD4+ cells. The unsorted PBMCs prevented any conclusive comparison of naive versus antigen-experienced cells.

With a J-beta primer mix and a sample-barcoded 5' primer, a second PCR ran 7 to 11 cycles. With 12 random nucleotides, a template-switch adaptor tagged each individual cDNA molecule. TCRdb passed the 5' RACE reads through MiXCR, listing each CDR3 protein once. The sample shows around 1,800,000 distinct CDR3 sequences, about two fifths of them seen only once. The length of the CDR3 is 13 residues. V was cut by 4 bases and J by 4 bases, with 10 bases left in between. Germline V gene sequence: CDR1 MGHRA, CDR2 YSYEKL. This clonotype showed up just a few times. Its antigen remains unidentified. The rearrangement links TRBV4-1 to TRBJ1-1, with no clear D. Specimen: blood. This TCR derives from a human donor in good health. The CDR3 nucleotides read TGCGCCAGCAGCCTCCCATTGGGCACTGAAGCTTTCTTT. Translation gives CASSLPLGTEAFF.